This T cell receptor beta chain was retrieved from a study of blood T cells in healthy people across ages. Whole-study results and caveats: Naive CD4+ cells and diversity were both higher in long-lived donors than in aged donors. Measured against age, TCR beta diversity per million T cells decreased in a roughly linear manner.

J gave up 5 bases and V 6 bases, and 8 bases lay outside the gene matches. This CDR3 is built from 15 residues. Germline V gene sequence: CDR1 MDHEN, CDR2 SYDVKM. Combining a sample-barcoded 5' primer with a J-beta primer mix, a second PCR ran for roughly 7 to 12 cycles. Via MiXCR, TCRdb re-called the 5' RACE reads, giving one row per CDR3 protein. The table shows under 1,100,000 distinct CDR3 sequences, with around 27% occurring only once. Points on this clonotype: Its antigen is as yet unknown.

The same sample was also used in a study of T cells of mothers and their children. That paper states: A few mothers and their six children, all healthy Caucasians, donated.

Material for sequencing was blood. This clonotype was obtained from a girl aged 2 to 10 in good health. The rearrangement uses TRBV28 and TRBJ2-7; 12 nucleotides match TRBD2. The DNA for the CDR3 is TGTGCCAGCAGCTTCCCGGGACTAGCGGGCCACGAGCAGTACTTC. Translated, it gives CASSFPGLAGHEQYF.